The next 29 T cell receptor beta chains were all read from a single sample in a study of T cells in Graves' hyperthyroidism and ophthalmopathy. RNA transcripts served as the template for amplifying TCR beta CDR3 regions. With the HTBI primer set, the TCR CDR3 went through a first round of RT-PCR. Using its own MiXCR run on the multiplex PCR reads, TCRdb lists one record per CDR3 protein. The sample has around 350,000 distinct CDR3 sequences; about 15% are singletons. The sample was blood. The receptors were gathered from a woman aged 25 to 45 with Graves' hyperthyroidism that later progressed to Graves' ophthalmopathy.

To note about this clonotype: One end of the junction fails to match germline, which may point to a read error. The chain couples TRBV5-1 to TRBJ1-4; D remains unclear. Per the germline V gene, CDR1 is SGHRS and CDR2 is YFSETQ. The CDR3 is 16 amino acids. The CDR3 DNA sequence: TGCGCCAGCAGCTTGTCCTCGGGCAGCGGCTTCGAAAAACTGCTTTTT. This sequence encodes CASSLSSGSGFEKLLF.

This clonotype was observed many times. V gene TRBV20-1 combines with J gene TRBJ1-1; no clear D gene. The CDR3 has 13 amino acids. Trimming stripped 1 base from V and 1 base from J, with 7 bases between. In germline, CDR1 is DFQATT, CDR2 SNEGSKA (reference sequence). As DNA, the CDR3 is TGCAGTGCTAGAGCCCGTGAGAACACTGAAGCTTTCTTT. This codes for CSARARENTEAFF.

In its sample, this clonotype was seen many times. The chain employs TRBV7-9 and TRBJ2-7; 7 positions agree with TRBD1. The CDR3 runs 15 residues. Germline CDR1 is SEHNR and CDR2 is FQNEAQ (reference sequence). With V trimmed by 4 bases and J by 2 bases, 8 bases remained unmatched. The CDR3 region is CASSSTGTDPYEQYF. For the CDR3, the DNA is TGTGCCAGCAGCTCAACCGGGACAGATCCCTACGAGCAGTACTTC.

In the case of this clonotype: This may stem from a read error, because a much larger clone lies one nucleotide away. V is TRBV10-3 and J is TRBJ1-4; 7 bases are a match to TRBD1. V dropped 3 bases and J dropped 4; count of bases not matched to a gene: 11. Germline CDR1 reads ENHRY; CDR2 reads SYGVKD. The CDR3 contains 17 residues. For the CDR3, the DNA is TGTGCCATCAGTGATTCAAAGCCGGGACAGAATAATGAAAAACTGTTTTTT. It codes for CAISDSKPGQNNEKLFF.

This rearrangement joins TRBV20-1 to TRBJ1-3; tentatively, D is TRBD1 (6 bases). The CDR3 extends over 14 amino acids. V lost 5 bases to trimming and J lost 4 bases, with 15 bases between them. Germline values: CDR1 DFQATT, CDR2 SNEGSKA (reference sequence). The CDR3 reads CSAHLTGLGNTIYF. In DNA form, the CDR3 reads TGCAGTGCTCACCTAACAGGGTTAGGAAACACCATATATTTT.

The chain carries TRBV20-1 and TRBJ2-5; 9 bases match TRBD2. CDR1 is DFQATT, CDR2 SNEGSKA, per germline (reference sequence). The CDR3 contains 16 residues. The junction had 13 bases not matched to a gene; V was cut back by 3 bases and J by 5 bases. The CDR3 reads CSASSGLAGGSETQYF. The CDR3 DNA sequence: TGCAGTGCTAGCAGTGGGCTGGCGGGAGGGTCTGAGACCCAGTACTTC.

This clonotype was counted many times. The chain joins TRBV11-2 to TRBJ1-3; D remains ambiguous. Germline values: CDR1 SGHAT, CDR2 FQNNGV. CDR3 size: 13 residues. Trimming removed 2 bases from V and 4 bases from J, with 6 bases in between. CDR3 DNA: TGTGCCAGCAGCTTATCGGGCGGAAACACCATATATTTT. Its translation is CASSLSGGNTIYF.

Comment on this clonotype: Possible read error: a much larger clone is one base away. The J gene is TRBJ1-1, the V gene TRBV19; no clear D gene. Looked up from germline, CDR1 is LNHDA and CDR2 is SQIVND (reference sequence). The CDR3 is 13 amino acids. CDR3: CVSSMGVNTEAFF. Written as DNA, the CDR3 is TGTGTCAGTAGTATGGGAGTGAACACTGAAGCTTTCTTT.

This clonotype occurred many times. The chain joins TRBV6-1 to TRBJ2-1, with D possibly TRBD2 on 6 matching bases. Germline V gene sequence: CDR1 MNHNS, CDR2 SASEGT. The CDR3 is made up of 13 amino acids. The V gene lost 3 bases and the J gene lost 13 bases, with 16 bases spanning the gap. The CDR3 sequence: CASSEGRLDRQFF. CDR3 coding DNA: TGTGCCAGCAGTGAGGGGCGACTAGACCGTCAGTTCTTC.

This clonotype was recorded a few times. The chain combines TRBV2 with TRBJ2-1; 10 positions agree with TRBD2. CDR1 and CDR2 from the germline V gene are SNHLY and FYNNEI. This CDR3 has 16 amino acids. Germline trimming cut 3 bases from V and 8 bases from J; bases unmatched to any gene: 10. For the CDR3, the DNA is TGTGCCAGCAGTGAGAGACTAGCGGGCCCGATCCATGAGCAGTTCTTC. Its protein product is CASSERLAGPIHEQFF.

This clonotype has a handful of counts. The chain joins TRBV20-1 to TRBJ2-1; 10 positions match TRBD2. Germline lookup yields CDR1 DFQATT and CDR2 SNEGSKA (reference sequence). The CDR3 sequence is 14 residues long. The junction had 10 bases not matched to a gene; V was cut back by 6 bases and J by 8 bases. The CDR3 region has the DNA TGCAGTGCCAGCGGGAGGGCCTCTATCTATGAGCAGTTCTTC. Protein: CSASGRASIYEQFF.

This clonotype was recorded at least ten times. This chain joins TRBV28 and TRBJ2-1, with a weak D call TRBD1 (7 bases). Trimming shortened V by 4 bases and J by 4 bases, and 11 bases separated the two germline ends. CDR1 and CDR2 (germline): MDHEN, SYDVKM. This CDR3 has 14 residues. Here the CDR3 reads CASSYQGGYNEQFF. The CDR3 DNA follows: TGTGCCAGCAGTTACCAGGGGGGATACAATGAGCAGTTCTTC. Combining the CDR3 with reference TRBV28 and TRBJ2-1 gives the whole variable domain DVKVTQSSRYLVKRTGEKVFLECVQDMDHENMFWYRQDPGLGLRLIYFSYDVKMKEKGDIPEGYSVSREKKERFSLILESASTNQTSMYLCASSYQGGYNEQFFGPGTRLTVL.

This clonotype has at least ten counts. The chain has TRBV6-1 and TRBJ1-4, with a weak D call TRBD1 (5 bases). Germline V gene sequence: CDR1 MNHNS, CDR2 SASEGT. CDR3 length: 16 residues. The germline V and J ends were trimmed by 1 base and 0 bases, with 9 bases remaining between them. CDR3 nucleotide sequence: TGTGCCAGCAGTGAAGGATGGGGCCCAACTAATGAAAAACTGTTTTTT. Translation gives CASSEGWGPTNEKLFF.

Note on this clonotype: The conserved phenylalanine or tryptophan normally closing the CDR3 is absent here, so this likely arose from a read error. The V call is TRBV12-3 or TRBV12-4, the J call TRBJ1-5; D remains ambiguous. CDR3 length: 15 residues. Deletions cut 2 bases from V and 2 bases from J, with 10 bases between. CDR3 in DNA: TGTGCCAGCAGTTTACGGCCGAGGGGCAATCAGCCCCAGCATTTA. Translation gives CASSLRPRGNQPQHL.

The chain links TRBV2 to TRBJ2-6; 10 nucleotides line up with TRBD2. This CDR3 comprises 15 residues. J was trimmed by 3 bases and V by 4 bases; bases with no gene match: 0. The germline gives CDR1 SNHLY, CDR2 FYNNEI. The CDR3 spells CASSGTSGGANVLTF. DNA for the CDR3: TGTGCCAGCAGTGGGACTAGCGGTGGGGCCAACGTCCTGACTTTC.

The chain recombines TRBV4-2 with TRBJ2-2, with D tentatively TRBD2 (6 bases). The CDR3 runs 16 residues. Trimming removed 0 bases at V and 3 bases at J, with 11 bases between. CDR1 is LGHNA, CDR2 YNFKEQ, per germline. The CDR3 loop reads CASSQDSAGYTGELFF. The CDR3 DNA is TGTGCCAGCAGCCAAGATAGTGCGGGGTACACCGGGGAGCTGTTTTTT.

This clonotype was counted many times. This rearrangement joins TRBV28 to TRBJ1-1; TRBD1 is a possible D gene (6 bases). Trimming took 5 bases from V and 5 from J, leaving 12 bases between them. CDR3 length equals 13 residues. The germline V gene encodes CDR1 MDHEN and CDR2 SYDVKM. The CDR3 sequence is CASSVQGATEAFF. The CDR3 nucleotides are TGTGCCAGCAGTGTACAGGGAGCGACTGAAGCTTTCTTT.

A few counts support this clonotype. The chain links TRBV7-8 to TRBJ1-1; perhaps TRBD1 as D (5 bases). CDR1 and CDR2 (germline): SGHVS, FQNEAQ. The length of the CDR3 is 17 residues. V lost 7 bases, J lost 1 base, and 22 bases lay in between. The CDR3 loop is CASTLERRGKRNTEAFF. DNA of the CDR3: TGTGCCAGCACCCTCGAAAGGCGGGGGAAGAGGAACACTGAAGCTTTCTTT.

This clonotype appeared many times. This chain uses TRBV10-3 with TRBJ2-3; D unclear. Per the germline V gene, CDR1 is ENHRY and CDR2 is SYGVKD. V shed 0 bases and J shed 3 bases, with 7 bases lying between them. CDR3 length: 14 amino acids. Here the CDR3 DNA reads TGTGCCATCAGTGAGTCAGTAGAGACAGATACGCAGTATTTT. Protein sequence: CAISESVETDTQYF.

This clonotype was seen repeatedly, ten times or more. The genes are TRBV5-1 and TRBJ2-5; maybe TRBD2 (6 bases). The CDR3 has 13 amino acids. Per the germline V gene, CDR1 is SGHRS and CDR2 is YFSETQ. V was cut by 2 bases and J by 3 bases, with 8 bases left in between. The CDR3 DNA follows: TGCGCCAGCAGCTTCGGAGGGGAAGAGACCCAGTACTTC. Translating gives CASSFGGEETQYF.

The J gene is TRBJ2-3, the V gene TRBV20-1, with 8 bases fitting TRBD2. The germline V gene encodes CDR1 DFQATT and CDR2 SNEGSKA (reference sequence). V lost 1 base and J lost 1; bases outside the gene matches: 7. The CDR3 extends over 16 amino acids. The CDR3 loop reads CSARGVTSGGTDTQYF. Here the CDR3 DNA reads TGCAGTGCTAGAGGAGTTACTAGCGGAGGCACAGATACGCAGTATTTT.

This clonotype has more than one count but fewer than ten. This chain joins TRBV6-1 and TRBJ1-5, with D possibly matching TRBD1 (6 bases). The CDR3 totals 13 residues. The V gene's germline CDR1 is MNHNS and CDR2 SASEGT. The V end lost 8 bases, the J end lost 1 base, and 9 bases lay between the germline ends. CDR3 in DNA: TGTGCCAGCGGACAGAACAGCAATCAGCCCCAGCATTTT. Protein product: CASGQNSNQPQHF.

This clonotype was picked up many times. The chain recombines TRBV10-2 with TRBJ1-6; 7 bases are shared with TRBD1. CDR1 and CDR2 (germline): WSHSY, SAAADI. V was pared by 2 bases and J by 3 bases, with 7 bases of the junction left unmatched. This CDR3 spans 17 amino acids. Written as DNA, the CDR3 is TGCGCCAGCAGTGAGGTGGACGGGACAGACTATAATTCACCCCTCCACTTT. Protein: CASSEVDGTDYNSPLHF.

This clonotype was found many times. The CDR3 DNA reads as TGTGCCACCAGTGATTTAACAGCCACCGGGGAGCTGTTTTTT. As protein: CATSDLTATGELFF. The V gene is TRBV24-1, the J gene TRBJ2-2; the D is unclear. Trimming took off 1 base at V and 4 bases at J, with 6 bases between the two ends. The germline V gene has CDR1 KGHDR and CDR2 SFDVKD. This CDR3 has 14 residues.

This clonotype was picked up many times. DNA of the CDR3: TGTGCCAGCTCACCCCCCTCGGGACAGGGGGCTTACGAGCAGTACTTC. Its protein is CASSPPSGQGAYEQYF. The chain couples TRBV18 to TRBJ2-7; TRBD1 aligns across 12 bases. Per germline, CDR1 KGHSH and CDR2 LQKENI. V dropped 3 bases and J dropped 4; count of bases not matched to a gene: 7. CDR3 size: 16 residues.

This clonotype occurred many times. V gene TRBV24-1 combines with J gene TRBJ2-1; 7 nucleotides align to TRBD2. This CDR3 spans 18 amino acids. Trimming took 1 base from V and 3 from J; bases not matched to a gene: 11. The germline V gene encodes CDR1 KGHDR and CDR2 SFDVKD. CDR3 residues: CATSDFSPGTTSYNEQFF. Written as DNA, the CDR3 is TGTGCCACCAGTGATTTTAGTCCCGGGACTACCAGCTACAATGAGCAGTTCTTC.

Turning to this clonotype: A much larger clone lies a single base off, so this may be a read error. The chain joins TRBV11-3 to TRBJ2-7; unclear D gene. Germline V gene lookup returns CDR1 SGHNT and CDR2 YENEEA. The CDR3 totals 12 residues. CDR3 loop: CANSLGVGEQYF. CDR3 nucleotide sequence: TGTGCCAACAGCTTAGGAGTGGGGGAGCAGTACTTC.

With respect to this clonotype: One junction end disagrees with the germline gene, perhaps due to a read error. The chain employs TRBV5-1 and TRBJ1-1; possible D gene TRBD1, 6 bases. Germline-derived CDR1 and CDR2 are SGHRS and YFSETQ. This CDR3 has 16 residues. Written as DNA, the CDR3 is TGTGCCAGCAGCACCCCCCCCGGGGGGGCGAGCACTGAAGCTTTCTTT. Amino acids: CASSTPPGGASTEAFF.

This clonotype was picked up many times. This chain joins TRBV5-1 and TRBJ2-7; possibly TRBD1 for D (6 bases). The CDR3 runs to 14 residues. Deletions cut 3 bases from V and 1 base from J, with 11 bases between. The germline V gene has CDR1 SGHRS and CDR2 YFSETQ. The CDR3 nucleotides read TGCGCCAGCAGCTGGAGGACAGATTCCTACGAGCAGTACTTC. This encodes CASSWRTDSYEQYF.